This entry is about one T cell receptor (beta chain). Its antigen is currently unknown. During the collection period, no donor immune events like infections were recorded. This sample was included in a study of identifying expanded T cells in peripheral blood. Study results and limitations: Across healthy donors, higher total template counts meant significantly greater approximately two-week count variance. Over about two and four weeks, about 15 and 18 clones changed, versus around 1.3 between replicates.

Measured with immunoSEQ multiplex PCR; TCRdb has only the in-frame clones, and not every one. This table holds about 86,000 clones, over 75% found once. Trimming removed 2 bases from V and 3 bases from J; junction bases left unmatched: 4. Germline V gives CDR1 LNHNV, CDR2 YYDKDF (reference sequence). The length of the CDR3 is 16 residues. This clonotype originated in a person aged 18-70 years in good health. Sequencing input: blood. This chain links TRBV15 with TRBJ2-1; 10 bases line up with TRBD1. CDR3 bases: TGTGCCACCAGCAGACCGGGACAGGGGATCTACAATGAGCAGTTCTTC. Translated, it gives CATSRPGQGIYNEQFF.